This T cell receptor (beta chain) appears in the sequencing data of a study of graft-versus-host responses after intestinal transplantation. Study summary: Recipients underwent multivisceral, liver-intestinal, or isolated intestinal transplants. Once they had received anti-thymocyte globulin induction, all recipients took tacrolimus and steroids for about three years.

Trimming at V came to 3 bases and at J to 1 base, leaving 2 bases not matched to a gene. Germline lookup yields CDR1 MDHEN and CDR2 SYDVKM. This CDR3 is built from 15 residues. A word on this clone: The antigen is not known.

Findings and limits, study-wide: Allografts from individuals with graft-donor T cell macrochimerism displayed high graft-versus-host to host-versus-graft clonal ratios. GvH clones were identified in recipient marrow, with some first appearing in ileum or blood.

Repertoires were generated with immunoSEQ multiplex PCR, while TCRdb's copy carries only in-frame clones and drops some. The table lists 80,000 to 95,000 clones, over 80% of them singletons. The source material was unstimulated CD8+ T cells sorted from spleen or lymph node cells, sampled before intestinal transplant. V is TRBV28 and J is TRBJ2-3; TRBD2 aligns across 9 bases. The sequence derives from a human donor who received an intestinal transplant. Written as DNA, the CDR3 is TGTGCCAGCAGTTTGAGGACTAGCGGCACAGATACGCAGTATTTT. This codes for CASSLRTSGTDTQYF.